The 16 T cell receptor beta chains listed next were all sequenced from one sample in a study of Graves' ophthalmopathy and Graves' hyperthyroidism. The sequenced template was RNA, covering the TCR beta CDR3 region. HTBI primers were employed in first-round RT-PCR, then a second-round multiplex PCR followed. Each CDR3 protein gets one entry after TCRdb re-called the multiplex PCR reads with MiXCR. The sample includes a few hundred thousand distinct CDR3 sequences, about a sixth seen only once; the top ten take 9% to 15%. Sequenced: peripheral blood. Every receptor here comes from an adult man with Graves' ophthalmopathy.

This clonotype showed up many times. The chain recombines TRBV3-1 with TRBJ1-2; weak D call: TRBD1 (5 bases). The germline CDR1 and CDR2 sequences are LGHDT and YNNKEL (reference sequence). The V gene lost 3 bases and the J gene lost 1 base, with 9 bases spanning the gap. This CDR3 is built from 14 residues. The CDR3 loop is CASSHGRVNYGYTF. In DNA form, the CDR3 reads TGTGCCAGCAGCCACGGCAGGGTTAACTATGGCTACACCTTC. The whole variable domain, filled in from reference TRBV3-1 and TRBJ1-2, reads DTAVSQTPKYLVTQMGNDKSIKCEQNLGHDTMYWYKQDSKKFLKIMFSYNNKELIINETVPNRFSPKSPDKAHLNLHINSLELGDSAVYFCASSHGRVNYGYTFGSGTRLTVV.

This clonotype has ten or more counts. This chain links TRBV5-1 with TRBJ1-2; D is uncertain. V gave up 1 base and J gave up 6 bases, with 10 bases separating them. The CDR3 covers 13 residues. Germline V gives CDR1 SGHRS, CDR2 YFSETQ. Written as DNA, the CDR3 is TGCGCCAGCAGCTTGAGCCAGCGGAATGGCTACACCTTC. Its translation is CASSLSQRNGYTF.

The sample holds many counts of this clonotype. The chain couples TRBV29-1 to TRBJ1-2; TRBD1 is a possible D gene (5 bases). V was shortened by 7 bases and J by 4 bases, with 19 bases between the two germline ends. The V gene's germline CDR1 is SQVTM and CDR2 ANQGSEA. This CDR3 contains 14 residues. For the CDR3, the DNA is TGCAGCGGAATTAAACCGGGACTGCCCTATGGCTACACCTTC. This sequence encodes CSGIKPGLPYGYTF.

This clonotype was recorded many times. The chain uses TRBV4-1 and TRBJ1-5; D is uncertain. From germline, CDR1 is MGHRA and CDR2 YSYEKL. The CDR3 has 16 amino acids. The V and J ends lost 0 bases and 6 bases respectively, with 15 bases between them. The CDR3 loop is CASSQDPPKAGQPQHF. The CDR3 nucleotides are TGCGCCAGCAGCCAAGATCCACCTAAGGCGGGTCAGCCCCAGCATTTT.

This clonotype was counted ten times or more. The V gene is TRBV19, the J gene TRBJ1-5; D ambiguous. Trimming cost V 0 bases and J 2 bases, with 11 bases left between them. Per the germline V gene, CDR1 is LNHDA and CDR2 is SQIVND (reference sequence). This CDR3 has 16 residues. CDR3 bases: TGTGCCAGTAGTATAGAGGGCACCGGTGGCAATCAGCCCCAGCATTTT. Amino acid sequence: CASSIEGTGGNQPQHF.

At least ten counts were recorded for this clonotype. The genes are TRBV6-5 and TRBJ2-1, with 9 bases fitting TRBD2. The CDR3 consists of 15 residues. J lost 7 bases, V lost 6 bases, and 10 bases had no gene match. Germline V CDR1 and CDR2: MNHEY, SVGAGI. The CDR3 here is CASRAYRTSENEQFF. As DNA, the CDR3 is TGTGCCAGCAGAGCGTATCGGACTAGCGAGAATGAGCAGTTCTTC.

This clonotype was counted ten times or more. The chain is built from TRBV6-1 and TRBJ2-5; 11 bases map to TRBD2. CDR1 MNHNS and CDR2 SASEGT come from the germline V gene. The V gene end was trimmed by 6 bases and the J gene end by 1 base; junction bases not matched to a gene: 7. The CDR3 is made up of 16 amino acids. This CDR3 reads CASSLPTSGGQETQYF. CDR3 bases: TGTGCCAGCAGCCTACCCACTAGCGGGGGCCAAGAGACCCAGTACTTC.

This clonotype was seen ten or more times. V usage is TRBV7-2 and J usage is TRBJ1-3; D remains ambiguous. Trimming took off 4 bases at V and 3 bases at J, with 10 bases between the two ends. The germline gives CDR1 SGHTA, CDR2 FQGNSA. CDR3 length equals 14 residues. CDR3 residues: CASSSGPGGNTIYF. The CDR3 DNA sequence: TGTGCCAGCAGCTCCGGCCCGGGTGGAAACACCATATATTTT.

This clonotype was picked up many times. The genes are TRBV25-1 and TRBJ1-2; D perhaps matches TRBD1 (6 bases). Per the germline V gene, CDR1 is MGHDK and CDR2 is SYGVNS. The V end was cut by 4 bases, the J end by 8 bases, with 14 bases between. The CDR3 has 13 amino acids. CDR3 region: CASSGGGVKGYTF. The CDR3 nucleotides read TGTGCCAGCAGTGGAGGGGGTGTGAAGGGCTACACCTTC.

This clonotype was seen at least ten times. The V gene is TRBV2, the J gene TRBJ2-7; D is ambiguous. Trimming left V 6 bases short and J 2 bases short, with 11 bases between. Germline-derived CDR1 and CDR2 are SNHLY and FYNNEI. The CDR3 runs to 13 residues. CDR3 sequence: CASSSDRAYEQYF. Here the CDR3 DNA reads TGTGCCAGCAGCTCAGACCGAGCCTACGAGCAGTACTTC.

In its sample, this clonotype was seen many times. CDR3 sequence: CASSGGWRGAEAFF. The CDR3 bases are TGTGCCAGCAGCGGAGGGTGGCGTGGGGCTGAAGCTTTCTTT. This chain connects TRBV11-2 to TRBJ1-1; D unclear. From germline, CDR1 is SGHAT and CDR2 FQNNGV. The ends were cut back, 5 bases at V and 6 bases at J, with 16 bases in the middle. This CDR3 is built from 14 residues.

This clonotype occurred many times. The chain couples TRBV28 to TRBJ2-5; D is unclear. This CDR3 is 13 amino acids long. CDR1 MDHEN and CDR2 SYDVKM come from the germline V gene. Trimming stripped 6 bases from V and 5 bases from J, with 13 bases between. In DNA, the CDR3 is TGTGCCAGCAGAACTACAGACGGGGAGACCCAGTACTTC. Protein product: CASRTTDGETQYF.

This clonotype was observed many times. The chain links TRBV27 to TRBJ1-5, with D unresolved. The CDR3 spans 13 residues. V was clipped by 3 bases and J by 6 bases, with 9 bases between them. Germline CDR1 reads MNHEY; CDR2 reads SMNVEV (reference sequence). CDR3 bases: TGTGCCAGCAGTTTTAGGTTCGGTCAGCCCCAGCATTTT. This translates into CASSFRFGQPQHF.

A word on this clonotype: A much larger clone is a single base away; this may be a read error. The rearrangement uses TRBV6-5 and TRBJ1-3; D gene uncertain. From germline, CDR1 is MNHEY and CDR2 SVGAGI. This CDR3 spans 17 amino acids. CDR3 loop: CASIYSSPEGSGNTIYF. The CDR3 nucleotides are TGTGCCAGCATTTACTCCAGCCCCGAAGGCTCTGGAAACACCATATATTTT.

Turning to this clonotype: This clone may be a read error of a much larger clone one base away. The chain carries TRBV6-1 and TRBJ1-1; possible D gene TRBD1, 6 bases. CDR3 length: 13 amino acids. Germline-derived CDR1 and CDR2 are MNHNS and SASEGT. Trimming pared 3 bases from V and 5 bases from J, leaving 10 bases between. The DNA of the CDR3 is TGTGCCAGCAGTGACAGGGGTGGGACTGAAGCTTTCTTT. It specifies CASSDRGGTEAFF.

This clonotype was observed a handful of times. V gene TRBV5-1 combines with J gene TRBJ2-2; D possibly matches TRBD1 or TRBD2 (6 bases each). CDR1 and CDR2 from the germline V gene are SGHRS and YFSETQ. The length of the CDR3 is 16 residues. V lost 4 bases and J lost 5, with 18 bases in between. CDR3 DNA sequence: TGCGCCAGCAGCCCGAGGGGGGACCCGATGACCGGGGAGCTGTTTTTT. Encoded protein: CASSPRGDPMTGELFF.